Listed below are T cell receptor beta chains from one sample, sequenced in a study of T cell responses to AZD1222 COVID-19 vaccine. Clones were sequenced by immunoSEQ multiplex PCR, and TCRdb holds only the in-frame ones, with some missing. The profile shows approximately 50,000 clones, about 80% of them singletons. This specimen consisted of peripheral blood, obtained 28 days after the second AZD1222 dose. These receptors were collected from an adult who received the AZD1222 COVID-19 vaccine. Both conserved end residues are part of each CDR3. The D gene is left open where the match is weak. A row's size may be missing; if present it is once, few, many or a size class.

J | size | length | V | D | CDR3 | DNA
TRBJ1-2 | . | 13 | TRBV28 | . | CASSFQGLRGYTF | TGTGCCAGCAGTTTCCAGGGATTGAGAGGCTACACCTTC
TRBJ2-1 | . | 21 | TRBV19 | TRBD1 | CASSLRAPTGGPSSSYNEQFF | TGTGCCAGTAGTCTCCGTGCCCCTACAGGGGGCCCCTCAAGCTCCTACAATGAGCAGTTCTTC
TRBJ2-7 | . | 13 | TRBV12-3/TRBV12-4 | . | CASSSSERYEQYF | TGTGCCAGCAGTTCGTCCGAACGCTACGAGCAGTACTTC
TRBJ1-4 | . | 15 | TRBV19 | . | CASSIGRRDNEKLFF | TGTGCCAGTAGTATAGGTCGGCGCGATAATGAAAAACTGTTTTTT
TRBJ2-7 | . | 14 | TRBV28 | . | CASTRGWSSYEQYF | TGTGCCAGCACCCGGGGGTGGAGCTCCTACGAGCAGTACTTC
TRBJ2-6 | few | 14 | TRBV7-3 | . | CASSLVREANVLTF | TGTGCCAGCAGCTTAGTCCGAGAGGCCAACGTCCTGACTTTC
TRBJ2-2 | . | 16 | TRBV27 | . | CASSLKGQPNTGELFF | TGTGCCAGCAGTTTAAAAGGACAACCGAACACCGGGGAGCTGTTTTTT
TRBJ1-5 | . | 15 | TRBV5-6 | . | CASSLWGSGNQPQHF | TGTGCCAGCAGCTTGTGGGGTAGTGGCAATCAGCCCCAGCATTTT
TRBJ1-2 | once | 13 | TRBV6-1 | . | CASSEAIGYGYTF | TGTGCCAGCAGTGAAGCGATTGGATATGGCTACACCTTC
TRBJ1-4 | . | 17 | TRBV30 | TRBD1 | CAWRDHPRDRRVEKLFF | TGTGCCTGGAGAGACCACCCCCGGGACAGGAGGGTCGAAAAACTGTTTTTT
TRBJ1-3 | . | 15 | TRBV6-5 | . | CASRPAVEPGNTIYF | TGTGCCAGCAGGCCCGCCGTTGAGCCTGGAAACACCATATATTTT
TRBJ1-5 | . | 15 | TRBV18 | TRBD1 | CASSPLDRRSQPQHF | TGTGCCAGCTCACCCTTGGACAGGCGATCTCAGCCCCAGCATTTT
TRBJ2-1 | . | 14 | TRBV3-1/TRBV3-2 | . | CASSQDSDYNEQFF | TGTGCCAGCAGCCAAGATTCGGACTACAATGAGCAGTTCTTC
TRBJ2-4 | once | 18 | TRBV20-1 | TRBD2 | CSASPTSGNWGAKNIQYF | TGCAGTGCTAGTCCCACTAGCGGGAATTGGGGAGCCAAAAACATTCAGTACTTC
TRBJ2-2 | . | 13 | TRBV5-4 | . | CASSLAGPGELFF | TGTGCCAGCAGCTTGGCTGGACCCGGGGAGCTGTTTTTT
TRBJ2-3 | . | 15 | TRBV6-6 | . | CASSGTLGGTDTQYF | TGTGCCAGCAGTGGGACACTTGGGGGGACAGATACGCAGTATTTT
TRBJ2-7 | . | 16 | TRBV25-1 | . | CASSESTGLGDYEQYF | TGTGCCAGCAGTGAATCAACAGGTTTGGGGGACTACGAGCAGTACTTC
TRBJ2-1 | . | 14 | TRBV20-1 | TRBD2 | CSASRGLPYNEQFF | TGCAGTGCTAGTCGGGGACTACCATACAATGAGCAGTTCTTC
TRBJ2-7 | few | 17 | TRBV5-6 | . | CASSRRAAGLSSYEQYF | TGTGCCAGCAGCCGGCGGGCGGCGGGTCTTAGCTCCTACGAGCAGTACTTC
TRBJ2-7 | . | 15 | TRBV28 | . | CASSSGQTQTYEQYF | TGTGCCAGCAGTTCCGGACAGACCCAAACCTACGAGCAGTACTTC
TRBJ1-3 | . | 17 | TRBV18 | TRBD1 | CASSPRTGANSGNTIYF | TGTGCCAGCTCACCCCGAACAGGGGCCAACTCTGGAAACACCATATATTTT
TRBJ2-1 | . | 12 | TRBV6-5 | . | CASSRNSDEQFF | TGTGCCAGCAGTAGGAATAGCGATGAGCAGTTCTTC
TRBJ2-1 | . | 16 | TRBV6-2/TRBV6-3 | TRBD1 | CASSTGTGGTYNEQFF | TGTGCCAGCAGTACAGGGACAGGGGGGACCTACAATGAGCAGTTCTTC
TRBJ2-3 | . | 16 | TRBV7-2 | TRBD2 | CASSLASSGRSDTQYF | TGTGCCAGCAGCTTAGCCTCTAGCGGGAGGTCAGATACGCAGTATTTT
TRBJ1-1 | few | 13 | TRBV18 | . | CASSPGGDMEAFF | TGTGCCAGCTCACCAGGGGGCGATATGGAAGCTTTCTTT
TRBJ1-1 | . | 15 | TRBV18 | . | CASSPSGGMNTEAFF | TGTGCCAGCTCACCATCCGGGGGGATGAACACTGAAGCTTTCTTT
TRBJ1-5 | . | 10 | TRBV11-3 | . | CASLSQPQHF | TGTGCCAGCTTGAGTCAGCCCCAGCATTTT
TRBJ2-5 | . | 15 | TRBV7-3 | TRBD2 | CASRPGTSGTGTQYF | TGTGCCAGCAGGCCCGGGACTAGCGGGACGGGGACCCAGTACTTC
TRBJ1-4 | . | 14 | TRBV2 | . | CASSQRQENEKLFF | TGTGCCAGCAGCCAGCGGCAGGAGAATGAAAAACTGTTTTTT
TRBJ2-5 | . | 13 | TRBV29-1 | . | CSAGRGPQETQYF | TGCAGCGCCGGCAGGGGCCCCCAAGAGACCCAGTACTTC
TRBJ1-5 | . | 13 | TRBV6-1 | . | CASSEAHSQPQHF | TGTGCCAGCAGTGAAGCTCACAGTCAGCCCCAGCATTTT
TRBJ2-1 | once | 15 | TRBV2 | . | CASTLARVGYNEQFF | TGTGCCAGCACCTTAGCCCGGGTGGGGTACAATGAGCAGTTCTTC
TRBJ1-5 | . | 15 | TRBV15 | . | CATSRDGSDNQPQHF | TGTGCCACCAGCAGAGATGGTAGCGATAATCAGCCCCAGCATTTT
TRBJ1-2 | . | 17 | TRBV27 | TRBD1 | CASSFNPGTGGNYGYTF | TGTGCCAGCAGTTTTAATCCGGGGACAGGGGGCAACTATGGCTACACCTTC
TRBJ2-7 | . | 15 | TRBV29-1 | . | CSVEDPRGPSYEQYF | TGCAGCGTTGAAGATCCCCGGGGCCCCTCCTACGAGCAGTACTTC
TRBJ1-1 | many | 14 | TRBV27 | . | CASWVWGSGTEAFF | TGTGCCAGCTGGGTGTGGGGGTCGGGCACTGAAGCTTTCTTT
TRBJ2-7 | few | 13 | TRBV28 | . | CASSFGQDYEQYF | TGTGCCAGCAGTTTTGGGCAGGACTACGAGCAGTACTTC
TRBJ2-6 | . | 15 | TRBV7-9 | TRBD1 | CASSLSGTGRVVLTF | TGTGCCAGCAGCCTCTCCGGGACAGGACGGGTTGTCCTGACTTTC
TRBJ2-7 | . | 15 | TRBV28 | TRBD1 | CASSSTGTGSYEQYF | TGTGCCAGCAGTTCGACCGGGACAGGTTCGTACGAGCAGTACTTC
TRBJ1-2 | . | 16 | TRBV3-1/TRBV3-2 | . | CASSPRQGSSNYGYTF | TGTGCCAGCAGCCCCCGGCAGGGCAGCTCTAACTATGGCTACACCTTC
TRBJ1-4 | . | 14 | TRBV2 | TRBD1 | CASNPTGGREKLFF | TGTGCCAGCAACCCGACAGGGGGCCGTGAAAAACTGTTTTTT
TRBJ2-1 | . | 19 | TRBV7-2 | TRBD2 | CASSSRPGLVVASYNEQFF | TGTGCCAGCAGCTCCCGCCCGGGACTAGTCGTAGCGTCCTACAATGAGCAGTTCTTC
TRBJ1-1 | . | 12 | TRBV30 | . | CAGDQSRDEAFF | TGTGCCGGGGACCAATCCCGGGACGAAGCTTTCTTT
TRBJ1-2 | . | 18 | TRBV18 | . | CASSPLSGFPHDNYGYTF | TGTGCCAGCTCACCCCTAAGCGGGTTTCCTCATGATAACTATGGCTACACCTTC
TRBJ2-2 | . | 14 | TRBV7-3 | . | CASSSGLNTGELFF | TGTGCCAGCAGCTCGGGACTGAACACCGGGGAGCTGTTTTTT
TRBJ2-2 | once | 12 | TRBV10-1 | . | CASSDYTGELFF | TGCGCCAGCAGTGACTACACCGGGGAGCTGTTTTTT
TRBJ1-2 | . | 14 | TRBV7-2 | TRBD1 | CASSVSGTAIGYTF | TGTGCCAGCAGCGTCTCCGGGACAGCAATTGGCTACACCTTC
TRBJ2-5 | . | 14 | TRBV5-1 | . | CASSFDGIQETQYF | TGCGCCAGCAGCTTTGACGGTATCCAAGAGACCCAGTACTTC
TRBJ1-6 | . | 15 | TRBV3-1/TRBV3-2 | TRBD1 | CASSQNRGSGSPLHF | TGTGCCAGCAGCCAAAACAGGGGAAGCGGCTCACCCCTCCACTTT
TRBJ2-3 | . | 15 | TRBV6-5 | TRBD1 | CASSRTGINADTQYF | TGTGCCAGCAGTCGGACAGGGATAAATGCAGATACGCAGTATTTT
TRBJ2-2 | . | 14 | TRBV6-5 | . | CASSYVGETGELFF | TGTGCCAGCAGTTACGTAGGGGAAACCGGGGAGCTGTTTTTT
TRBJ2-7 | . | 15 | TRBV15 | . | CATSRDGAGPYEQYF | TGTGCCACCAGCAGAGATGGAGCGGGCCCCTACGAGCAGTACTTC
TRBJ2-7 | . | 15 | TRBV7-6 | TRBD2 | CASSLDSGTTYEQYF | TGTGCCAGCAGCTTAGATAGCGGGACGACCTACGAGCAGTACTTC
TRBJ2-1 | once | 15 | TRBV28 | . | CASSSAGQTYNEQFF | TGTGCCAGCAGTTCAGCGGGACAGACCTACAATGAGCAGTTCTTC
TRBJ1-5 | . | 13 | TRBV6-6 | TRBD1 | CASSGTGEQPQHF | TGTGCCAGCAGCGGGACAGGGGAACAGCCCCAGCATTTT